One sample yielded the 7 T cell receptor beta chains listed below, sequenced in a study of CD8 T cells in ankylosing spondylitis. One entry per CDR3 protein, called by TCRdb with MiXCR from the 5' RACE reads. Of over 450,000 distinct CDR3 sequences in the sample, roughly 13% were seen once. For these receptors, no antigen is known. Study-wide findings and caveats: Blood from ankylosing spondylitis patients appeared to carry a characteristic roughly 8-variant TCR beta motif.

Sequenced: blood, either unsorted or a sorted T cell fraction (not recorded which). The receptor source for this set is a male donor with ankylosing spondylitis.

This clonotype was seen only a few times. The rearrangement links TRBV12-3 or TRBV12-4 to TRBJ1-1; D perhaps matches TRBD1 (5 bases). Trimming shortened V by 3 bases and J by 1 base, and 15 bases separated the two germline ends. CDR3 length: 16 amino acids. The CDR3 DNA is TGTGCCAGCAGTTTCCGAAGCGGGGCGCGGAACACTGAAGCTTTCTTT. It encodes CASSFRSGARNTEAFF.

This chain links TRBV27 with TRBJ2-1, with D possibly being TRBD2 (5 bases). V was trimmed by 0 bases and J by 6 bases, leaving 15 bases between them. Germline CDR1 is MNHEY and CDR2 is SMNVEV (reference sequence). The length of the CDR3 is 16 residues. In DNA form, the CDR3 reads TGTGCCAGCAGTTTATCGCTGGGAGAGGTCCCCAATGAGCAGTTCTTC. Amino acids: CASSLSLGEVPNEQFF.

The chain uses TRBV7-2 and TRBJ1-2; D unclear. Germline V CDR1 and CDR2: SGHTA, FQGNSA. V was shortened by 3 bases and J by 8 bases, with 13 bases between the two germline ends. This CDR3 has 13 residues. The DNA for the CDR3 is TGTGCCAGCAGCTTTTTGGGCGATGCGGGCTACACCTTC. It codes for CASSFLGDAGYTF.

This sequence joins TRBV20-1 and TRBJ2-7, with D possibly TRBD2 on 6 matching bases. V was cut by 5 bases and J by 1 base, with 15 bases left in between. Germline lookup yields CDR1 DFQATT and CDR2 SNEGSKA (reference sequence). CDR3 length: 14 amino acids. The CDR3 DNA reads TGCAGTGCTCGCACCGGGGGAGTTTCCTACGAGCAGTACTTC. This gives the protein CSARTGGVSYEQYF.

V gene TRBV29-1 combines with J gene TRBJ2-1; weak D call: TRBD1 (5 bases). Germline-derived CDR1 and CDR2 are SQVTM and ANQGSEA. V was trimmed by 7 bases and J by 4 bases, leaving 17 bases between them. This CDR3 spans 14 amino acids. The CDR3 reads CSAGRRTGYNEQFF. The CDR3 DNA sequence: TGCAGCGCCGGACGGCGAACAGGATACAATGAGCAGTTCTTC.

This clonotype was seen only a few times. The gene calls are TRBV2 and TRBJ2-2; TRBD2 matches at 9 bases. The CDR3 length is 14 residues. Germline assignment: CDR1 SNHLY and CDR2 FYNNEI. V lost 6 bases, J lost 5 bases, and 4 bases stayed unmatched. CDR3 sequence reads: CASRLLAGTGELFF. CDR3 coding DNA: TGTGCCAGCAGGCTCCTAGCGGGAACCGGGGAGCTGTTTTTT.

This clonotype was seen a handful of times. The chain employs TRBV20-1 and TRBJ2-1; D is unclear. This CDR3 is built from 10 residues. Germline-derived CDR1 and CDR2 are DFQATT and SNEGSKA (reference sequence). V lost 5 bases and J 10 bases, leaving 9 bases between the germline ends. This CDR3 is CSASPREQFF. CDR3 coding DNA: TGCAGTGCTTCCCCCCGCGAGCAGTTCTTC.